The 17 T cell receptor beta chains reported below all come from one sample, sequenced in a study of T cell changes during pregnancy in multiple sclerosis (dated by TCRdb to between 2017 and 2020). The library was made by the immunoSEQ multiplex PCR assay. This is the immuneACCESS table as TCRdb keeps it, with only in-frame sequences that have V and J called. A part of the clones is gone; compared with another copy, unresolved V genes explain less than half, and the rest is unexplained. The sample records about 38,000 clones, around nine tenths of which are singletons. The ten top clones hold less than 9% of the sample. Specimen: CD8+ T cells from peripheral blood mononuclear cells, collected in the third trimester of pregnancy. The receptor set was obtained from a female donor with multiple sclerosis, enrolled in a pregnancy study.

The chain carries TRBV9 and TRBJ2-1; TRBD2 matches at 7 bases. This CDR3 comprises 15 residues. V lost 0 bases to trimming and J lost 6 bases; unmatched junction nucleotides: 6. From germline, CDR1 is SGDLS and CDR2 YYNGEE. CDR3 loop: CASSVGGGTFNEQFF. The CDR3 DNA reads as TGTGCCAGCAGCGTAGGGGGGGGAACGTTCAATGAGCAGTTCTTC.

The chain uses TRBV5-1 and TRBJ1-2; TRBD1 aligns across 11 bases. Germline loops: CDR1 SGHRS, CDR2 YFSETQ. Trimming removed 6 bases from V and 6 bases from J; junction bases left unmatched: 4. The CDR3 totals 13 residues. In nucleotides, the CDR3 is TGCGCCAGCACCTGGGGACAGGGGGATGGCTACACCTTC. It is translated as CASTWGQGDGYTF.

The chain uses TRBV4-1 and TRBJ2-2; no firm D call. Trimming cost V 4 bases and J 1 base, with 13 bases left between them. Germline lookup yields CDR1 MGHRA and CDR2 YSYEKL. There are 16 residues in the CDR3. CDR3 coding DNA: TGCGCCAGCAGCCTCGCGCCACCCTTGAACACCGGGGAGCTGTTTTTT. It is translated as CASSLAPPLNTGELFF.

This chain joins TRBV6-7 and TRBJ2-7; no clear D gene. TRBV6-7 is filed as an ORF, its function uncertain. CDR3 length equals 12 residues. V was pared by 6 bases and J by 7 bases, with 13 bases between. The CDR3, as DNA: TGTGCCAGCAGCGACCTAGTGAATGAGCAGTACTTC. It is translated as CASSDLVNEQYF.

The genes are TRBV6-1 and TRBJ2-7; 8 bases map to TRBD2. This CDR3 comprises 15 residues. CDR1 MNHNS and CDR2 SASEGT come from the germline V gene. Unmatched junction bases numbered 3, after V lost 1 base and J lost 1 base. The CDR3 DNA reads as TGTGCCAGCAGTGAAGATACGGGGGGGTCCTACGAGCAGTACTTC. It yields the protein CASSEDTGGSYEQYF.

The chain links TRBV5-4 to TRBJ1-1; D is ambiguous. From germline, CDR1 is SGHNT and CDR2 YYREEE (reference sequence). With 4 bases removed from V and 3 bases from J, the gap between germline ends came to 7 bases. CDR3 length: 12 amino acids. The CDR3 loop reads CASSVGDTEAFF. The DNA of the CDR3 is TGTGCCAGCAGCGTGGGAGACACTGAAGCTTTCTTT.

This rearrangement joins TRBV27 to TRBJ2-2; possible D gene TRBD2, 7 bases. Germline CDR1 and CDR2: MNHEY and SMNVEV (reference sequence). Trimming removed 7 bases at V and 5 bases at J, with 17 bases between. CDR3 size: 15 residues. CDR3 coding DNA: TGTGCCAGCACCCCGGCGGGGGCAGAGACCGGGGAGCTGTTTTTT. Amino acids: CASTPAGAETGELFF.

The genes are TRBV6-5 and TRBJ1-5; perhaps TRBD1 as D (6 bases). This CDR3 spans 14 amino acids. V dropped 5 bases and J dropped 5 bases, with 13 bases sitting between them. Germline assignment: CDR1 MNHEY and CDR2 SVGAGI. CDR3 in DNA: TGTGCCAGCAGTCAGGCCCAGGGGCATCAGCCCCAGCATTTT. It codes for CASSQAQGHQPQHF.

This chain connects TRBV11-3 to TRBJ2-3; TRBD2 might be the D (6 bases). The CDR3 is 17 residues long. V lost 0 bases and J lost 1, with 14 bases in between. Per germline, CDR1 SGHNT and CDR2 YENEEA. The CDR3 reads CASSLDPTGGGTDTQYF. Written as DNA, the CDR3 is TGTGCCAGCAGCTTAGACCCCACTGGCGGGGGCACAGATACGCAGTATTTT.

This sequence joins TRBV7-9 and TRBJ2-7, with TRBD1 identical over 10 bases. This CDR3 has 17 residues. V was clipped by 5 bases and J by 4 bases; unmatched bases: 14. Looked up from germline, CDR1 is SEHNR and CDR2 is FQNEAQ (reference sequence). CDR3 residues: CASSLQSGQGNSYEQYF. CDR3 sequence (DNA): TGTGCCAGCAGCCTCCAGTCGGGACAGGGGAATTCTTACGAGCAGTACTTC. Drawing the rest from reference TRBV7-9 and TRBJ2-7, the complete variable domain is DTGVSQNPRHKITKRGQNVTFRCDPISEHNRLYWYRQTLGQGPEFLTYFQNEAQLEKSRLLSDRFSAERPKGSFSTLEIQRTEQGDSAMYLCASSLQSGQGNSYEQYFGPGTRLTVT.

This clone qualifies as medium-sized. This chain uses TRBV28 with TRBJ1-2, with a possible D match to TRBD1 (6 bases). This CDR3 comprises 14 residues. The germline gives CDR1 MDHEN, CDR2 SYDVKM. V was clipped by 5 bases and J by 4 bases, with 14 bases between them. CDR3 nucleotide sequence: TGTGCCAGCAGTCCTGGACAGCGGGGCTATGGCTACACCTTC. This encodes CASSPGQRGYGYTF.

The gene calls are TRBV6-6 and TRBJ1-2; no definite D call. CDR1 MNHNY and CDR2 SVGAGI come from the germline V gene (reference sequence). The CDR3 totals 15 residues. The V gene lost 5 bases and the J gene lost 0 bases, with 13 bases spanning the gap. The CDR3 DNA reads TGTGCCAGCAGTATCGGAACAGCTGCTAACTATGGCTACACCTTC. This sequence encodes CASSIGTAANYGYTF.

This clone was found a few times. The chain combines TRBV5-4 with TRBJ1-1; D uncertain. CDR1 and CDR2 (germline): SGHNT, YYREEE (reference sequence). V dropped 4 bases and J dropped 5 bases, with 12 bases sitting between them. The CDR3 has 13 amino acids. The CDR3 bases are TGTGCCAGCAGCGTACAGCGGGGAACTGAAGCTTTCTTT. Protein: CASSVQRGTEAFF.

The chain recombines TRBV5-8 with TRBJ2-3, with 9 bases identical to TRBD1. CDR1 and CDR2 (germline): SGHTS, YDEGEE. After removal of 7 bases from V and 5 bases from J, the junction contained 23 bases not matched to a gene. This CDR3 spans 19 amino acids. Written as DNA, the CDR3 is TGTGCCAGCGTTCAAACCGGGACAGGGAATATCATCTTCAGAGATACGCAGTATTTT. Residues: CASVQTGTGNIIFRDTQYF.

The chain carries TRBV7-8 and TRBJ2-5; TRBD2 aligns across 12 bases. The CDR3 totals 16 residues. The germline CDR1 and CDR2 sequences are SGHVS and FQNEAQ. V lost 5 bases, J lost 5 bases, and 9 bases stayed unmatched. The CDR3 bases are TGTGCCAGCAGCCCGTCGACTAGCGGGGGATTTGAGACCCAGTACTTC. It encodes CASSPSTSGGFETQYF.

This sequence joins TRBV27 and TRBJ2-7; D is perhaps TRBD1 (5 bases). Trimming left V 6 bases short and J 4 bases short, with 16 bases between. Germline V gene data show CDR1 as MNHEY and CDR2 as SMNVEV (reference sequence). The CDR3 covers 14 residues. CDR3 DNA sequence: TGTGCCAGCAGCTGGGGCAGGGTGGGGTACGAGCAGTACTTC. This gives the protein CASSWGRVGYEQYF.

This chain's CDR3 is CAISGLAESPLHF. CDR3 sequence (DNA): TGTGCCATCAGTGGATTGGCGGAATCACCCCTCCACTTT. The chain combines TRBV10-3 with TRBJ1-6; no reliable D call. V was pared by 4 bases and J by 10 bases, with 11 bases between. CDR3 size: 13 residues. CDR1 and CDR2 from the germline V gene are ENHRY and SYGVKD.